This TCR beta chain stems from a study of shared clonotypes between healthy human individuals. Germline V gives CDR1 MNHNS, CDR2 SASEGT. This CDR3 spans 18 amino acids. With 5 bases removed from V and 2 bases from J, the gap between germline ends came to 25 bases. TCRdb's copy holds only in-frame clones and misses some; the assay was immunoSEQ multiplex PCR. The sample has under 1,100,000 clones, around 74% seen once. This sequence originates from a man aged 18 to 35 in good health. Sequences were obtained from memory CD4+ T cells sorted from blood. Subset noted: CD45RA-negative fraction. This chain links TRBV6-1 with TRBJ2-7; maybe TRBD2 (5 bases). Here the CDR3 DNA reads TGTGCCAGCAGTAAAGTCGGGGTGGAAGGGAATCGGGCCTACGAGCAGTACTTC. Translating it yields CASSKVGVEGNRAYEQYF.